A selection of T cell receptor beta chains follows, all from one sample in a study of cytomegalovirus exposure and HLA in healthy donors. Profiled with immunoSEQ multiplex PCR; TCRdb holds only in-frame clones, not every one. The table shows tens of thousands of clones, with about 64% occurring only once. The sample was PBMCs. These receptors originate from a man aged 55 to 70 in good health and CMV-seropositive. The CDR3 runs from the conserved cysteine through the conserved F or W. The D gene is left open where the match is weak. Expanded clones are given a class, and other clones once, few, many or no size at all.

CDR3 DNA,CDR3 protein,V gene,J gene,clone size,D gene
TGCGCCAGCAGCCAAGAAGGCCAGGGGCTCACCGGGGAGCTGTTTTTT,CASSQEGQGLTGELFF,TRBV4-3,TRBJ2-2,-,-
TGTGCCAGCATCAAGGGGGGGGGCAGGAGGACTGAAGCTTTCTTT,CASIKGGGRRTEAFF,TRBV28,TRBJ1-1,-,-
TGTGCCAGCAGTTATAGACAGGGGGCTAGGAATGAGCAGTTCTTC,CASSYRQGARNEQFF,TRBV6-5,TRBJ2-1,few,TRBD1
TGCGCCAGCAGTCAATCGAATTTGGTGGGCGTCCAGCCCCAGCATTTT,CASSQSNLVGVQPQHF,TRBV23-1,TRBJ1-5,-,-
TGTGCCAGCAGTTACAGCAAACTAGCCAAAAACATTCAGTACTTC,CASSYSKLAKNIQYF,TRBV6-5,TRBJ2-4,few,-
TGCGCCAGCAGCCAGGGGACAGCCGGGGAGCTGTTTTTT,CASSQGTAGELFF,TRBV4-3,TRBJ2-2,once,TRBD1
TGTGCCAGTAGTATAGGGGGGACTAGCAGCGGGGAGCTGTTTTTT,CASSIGGTSSGELFF,TRBV19,TRBJ2-2,once,TRBD2
TGTGCCTGGAGAGCGGGATGGAACACCGGGGAGCTGTTTTTT,CAWRAGWNTGELFF,TRBV30,TRBJ2-2,few,TRBD2
TGTGCCAGCAGCTTGGGACAGTCCTTCCACGAGCAGTACTTC,CASSLGQSFHEQYF,TRBV5-6,TRBJ2-7,once,-
TGCAGCGTTGAAGATCACTGGGACAGGGTGGGAGAGACCCAGTACTTC,CSVEDHWDRVGETQYF,TRBV29-1,TRBJ2-5,-,TRBD1
TGTGCCAGCAGTTTAATGAGGAACACTGAAGCTTTCTTT,CASSLMRNTEAFF,TRBV27,TRBJ1-1,-,-
TGTGCCAGCAGTTTATTTTCCAGTTGGGCGGGAGTCCCAGATACGCAGTATTTT,CASSLFSSWAGVPDTQYF,TRBV28,TRBJ2-3,-,TRBD2
TGCGCCAGCAGCTTGGGAGGGACAGGGGAAGAAAAACTGTTTTTT,CASSLGGTGEEKLFF,TRBV5-1,TRBJ1-4,-,TRBD1
TGTGCCAGCTCACACGGGAGCACAGATACGCAGTATTTT,CASSHGSTDTQYF,TRBV18,TRBJ2-3,-,-
TGTGCCAGCAGTTTAGGTGGCTCAGCGGTGTACGAGCAGTACTTC,CASSLGGSAVYEQYF,TRBV7-9,TRBJ2-7,few,-
TGTGCCAGCAGCTTGGCGGCGGGGTTCGACAATGAGCAGTTCTTC,CASSLAAGFDNEQFF,TRBV5-4,TRBJ2-1,-,-
TGTGCCAGCAGCTTAGGGCTAGCGGGCCCCAGCTCCTACGAGCAGTACTTC,CASSLGLAGPSSYEQYF,TRBV7-8,TRBJ2-7,-,TRBD2
TGCGCCAGCAGTGGGACAGGGGTTAAAGAGACCCAGTACTTC,CASSGTGVKETQYF,TRBV5-1,TRBJ2-5,-,TRBD1
TGTGCCATCAGTGAGTCCGACACCGGGGAGCTGTTTTTT,CAISESDTGELFF,TRBV10-3,TRBJ2-2,once,-
TGTGCCAGCAGGCCAACAGGGGGCGAAGGCAATCAGCCCCAGCATTTT,CASRPTGGEGNQPQHF,TRBV6-6,TRBJ1-5,-,TRBD1
TGTGCCAGCAGCTTATCAGGGGCCGGGGATACGCAGTATTTT,CASSLSGAGDTQYF,TRBV7-2,TRBJ2-3,-,-
TGTGCCTGGAGCCATATAGCGGGAGGGTACGAGCAGTACTTC,CAWSHIAGGYEQYF,TRBV30,TRBJ2-7,once,TRBD2
TGTGCTAGTGGTTTGGGGACAGGAGCCAAAAACATTCAGTACTTC,CASGLGTGAKNIQYF,TRBV12-5,TRBJ2-4,few,TRBD1
TGTGCCAGCAGAGCCGTAGCAGCCGGGAGGCAACGGACCCAGTACTTC,CASRAVAAGRQRTQYF,TRBV27,TRBJ2-5,-,TRBD2
TGTGCCAGCAGCTCACAAACCTACAATGAGCAGTTCTTC,CASSSQTYNEQFF,TRBV13,TRBJ2-1,-,-
TGTGCCAGCAGCGAGACAGGTGATGCGCACAAACATTTT,CASSETGDAHKHF,TRBV7-9,TRBJ1-5,once,-
TGTGCCACGGCCAAAGATTACAGGCGCAATGAGCAGTTCTTC,CATAKDYRRNEQFF,TRBV2,TRBJ2-1,-,-
TGTGCCAGCAGCACTCTAGCGGGAGCAGATACGCAGTATTTT,CASSTLAGADTQYF,TRBV5-8,TRBJ2-3,-,TRBD2
TGTGCCAGCAGCCAGGAGCGGAGCTCCTACAATGAGCAGTTCTTC,CASSQERSSYNEQFF,TRBV7-3,TRBJ2-1,-,-
TGTGCCAGTAGTTCACCGGGACAGGGGCTCCGGGAGACCCAGTACTTC,CASSSPGQGLRETQYF,TRBV19,TRBJ2-5,-,TRBD1
TGTGCCAGCCGCTGGGGGGTAGGCCAAGAGACCCAGTACTTC,CASRWGVGQETQYF,TRBV2,TRBJ2-5,few,-
TGTGCCAGCAGTCCAGGACTAGCGGGGTTTACGGGAGAGACCCAGTACTTC,CASSPGLAGFTGETQYF,TRBV28,TRBJ2-5,-,TRBD2
TGTGCCAGCAGCTTAGCGTGGTCGGGAGGGGCCCACGAGCAGTACTTC,CASSLAWSGGAHEQYF,TRBV7-2,TRBJ2-7,-,TRBD2
TGTGCCAGCAGCATCTCGGGGGGTAATCGGGATGGCTACACCTTC,CASSISGGNRDGYTF,TRBV7-9,TRBJ1-2,-,-
TGTGCCAGCAGTTTAGGAGGCGGGGGGGAAGAGACCCAGTACTTC,CASSLGGGGEETQYF,TRBV27,TRBJ2-5,-,TRBD2
TGCGCCAGCATGACTGAAGAGCTCCGAGGTGAGCAGTTCTTC,CASMTEELRGEQFF,TRBV10-2,TRBJ2-1,-,-
TGTGCCAGCAGCTTTACAGGGTACCAAGAGACCCAGTACTTC,CASSFTGYQETQYF,TRBV7-2,TRBJ2-5,-,-
TGTGCCAGCAGCTTAGATGGACAAGACAAAGCTTTCTTT,CASSLDGQDKAFF,TRBV11-2,TRBJ1-1,few,-
TGTGCCAGCAGCTTGGCGGGCACAGATACGCAGTATTTT,CASSLAGTDTQYF,TRBV5-4,TRBJ2-3,-,-
TGTGCCAGCAGGACTGGGACAGTTAGGGGCACAGATACGCAGTATTTT,CASRTGTVRGTDTQYF,TRBV27,TRBJ2-3,-,TRBD1
TGTGCCAGCAGCTTCGCCCCGGGCACTGAAGCTTTCTTT,CASSFAPGTEAFF,TRBV7-6,TRBJ1-1,few,-
TGCGCCAGCAGCCCCGGGGCTAGCGGGGAGATATACGAGCAGTACTTC,CASSPGASGEIYEQYF,TRBV5-1,TRBJ2-7,-,TRBD2
TGTGCCAGCAGCTTAGCCGACAGACCTAACTATGGCTACACCTTC,CASSLADRPNYGYTF,TRBV7-9,TRBJ1-2,few,-
TGTGCCAGCAGCTTAGAGGGGACAGGGGGGATAGCGCAGTTCTTC,CASSLEGTGGIAQFF,TRBV7-2,TRBJ2-1,-,TRBD1
TGTGCCAGCAGCCTGACAGGGCGCGGTCAGCCCCAGCATTTT,CASSLTGRGQPQHF,TRBV9,TRBJ1-5,-,TRBD1
TGTGCCAGCATGTACAGGGGAGGTAACTATGGCTACACCTTC,CASMYRGGNYGYTF,TRBV6-1,TRBJ1-2,-,TRBD1
TGTGCCAGCTCACCCGAACTGGGGGGAAGCACAGATACGCAGTATTTT,CASSPELGGSTDTQYF,TRBV18,TRBJ2-3,-,-